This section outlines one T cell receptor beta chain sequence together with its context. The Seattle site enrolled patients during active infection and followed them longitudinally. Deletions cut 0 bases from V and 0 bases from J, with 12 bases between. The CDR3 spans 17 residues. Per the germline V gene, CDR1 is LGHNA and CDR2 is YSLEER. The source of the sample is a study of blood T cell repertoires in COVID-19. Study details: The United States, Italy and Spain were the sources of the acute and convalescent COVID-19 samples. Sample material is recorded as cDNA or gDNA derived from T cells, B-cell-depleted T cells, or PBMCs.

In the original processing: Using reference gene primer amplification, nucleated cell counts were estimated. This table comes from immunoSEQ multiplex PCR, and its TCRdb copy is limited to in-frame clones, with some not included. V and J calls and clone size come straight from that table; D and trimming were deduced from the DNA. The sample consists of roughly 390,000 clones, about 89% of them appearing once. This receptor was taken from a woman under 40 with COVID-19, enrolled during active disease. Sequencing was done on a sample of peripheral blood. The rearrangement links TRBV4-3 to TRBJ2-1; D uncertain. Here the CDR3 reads CASSQEPTLYSYNEQFF. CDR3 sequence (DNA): TGCGCCAGCAGCCAAGAGCCTACCCTATACTCCTACAATGAGCAGTTCTTC.